The sequence of this TCR beta chain was determined in a study of radiotherapy plus CTLA-4 blockade in lung cancer. Germline values: CDR1 SGDLS, CDR2 YYNGEE. V lost 2 bases and J lost 1; bases outside the gene matches: 12. CDR3 length: 20 residues. Some clones are missing from TCRdb's copy, which holds only in-frame ones; the method was immunoSEQ multiplex PCR. The sample yields 30,000 or so clones, around 73% seen once. The TCR comes from a human donor with non-small cell lung cancer who had stable disease on radiotherapy plus ipilimumab. The sequencing used peripheral blood, collected from a patient treated with radiotherapy plus ipilimumab. The chain employs TRBV9 and TRBJ2-2; 12 nucleotides align to TRBD2. CDR3 DNA sequence: TGTGCCAGCAGCGTTAGCCTAGCGGGGGGGCTAGTCGGGAACACCGGGGAGCTGTTTTTT. Its translation: CASSVSLAGGLVGNTGELFF.